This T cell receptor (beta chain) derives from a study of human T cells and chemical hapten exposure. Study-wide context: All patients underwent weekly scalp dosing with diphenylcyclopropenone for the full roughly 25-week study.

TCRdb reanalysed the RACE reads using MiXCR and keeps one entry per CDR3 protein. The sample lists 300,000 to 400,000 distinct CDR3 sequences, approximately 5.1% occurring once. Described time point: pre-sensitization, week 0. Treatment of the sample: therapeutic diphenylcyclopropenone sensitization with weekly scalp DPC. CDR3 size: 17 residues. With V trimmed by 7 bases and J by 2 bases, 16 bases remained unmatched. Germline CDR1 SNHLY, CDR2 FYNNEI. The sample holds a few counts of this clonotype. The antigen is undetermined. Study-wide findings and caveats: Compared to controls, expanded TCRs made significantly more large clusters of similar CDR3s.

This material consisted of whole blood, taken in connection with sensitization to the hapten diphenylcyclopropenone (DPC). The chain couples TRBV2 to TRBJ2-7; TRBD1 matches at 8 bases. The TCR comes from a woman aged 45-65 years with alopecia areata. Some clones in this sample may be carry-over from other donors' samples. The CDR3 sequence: CASTWGTRTGQPYEQYF. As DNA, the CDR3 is TGTGCCAGCACCTGGGGTACAAGGACAGGGCAGCCCTACGAGCAGTACTTC.